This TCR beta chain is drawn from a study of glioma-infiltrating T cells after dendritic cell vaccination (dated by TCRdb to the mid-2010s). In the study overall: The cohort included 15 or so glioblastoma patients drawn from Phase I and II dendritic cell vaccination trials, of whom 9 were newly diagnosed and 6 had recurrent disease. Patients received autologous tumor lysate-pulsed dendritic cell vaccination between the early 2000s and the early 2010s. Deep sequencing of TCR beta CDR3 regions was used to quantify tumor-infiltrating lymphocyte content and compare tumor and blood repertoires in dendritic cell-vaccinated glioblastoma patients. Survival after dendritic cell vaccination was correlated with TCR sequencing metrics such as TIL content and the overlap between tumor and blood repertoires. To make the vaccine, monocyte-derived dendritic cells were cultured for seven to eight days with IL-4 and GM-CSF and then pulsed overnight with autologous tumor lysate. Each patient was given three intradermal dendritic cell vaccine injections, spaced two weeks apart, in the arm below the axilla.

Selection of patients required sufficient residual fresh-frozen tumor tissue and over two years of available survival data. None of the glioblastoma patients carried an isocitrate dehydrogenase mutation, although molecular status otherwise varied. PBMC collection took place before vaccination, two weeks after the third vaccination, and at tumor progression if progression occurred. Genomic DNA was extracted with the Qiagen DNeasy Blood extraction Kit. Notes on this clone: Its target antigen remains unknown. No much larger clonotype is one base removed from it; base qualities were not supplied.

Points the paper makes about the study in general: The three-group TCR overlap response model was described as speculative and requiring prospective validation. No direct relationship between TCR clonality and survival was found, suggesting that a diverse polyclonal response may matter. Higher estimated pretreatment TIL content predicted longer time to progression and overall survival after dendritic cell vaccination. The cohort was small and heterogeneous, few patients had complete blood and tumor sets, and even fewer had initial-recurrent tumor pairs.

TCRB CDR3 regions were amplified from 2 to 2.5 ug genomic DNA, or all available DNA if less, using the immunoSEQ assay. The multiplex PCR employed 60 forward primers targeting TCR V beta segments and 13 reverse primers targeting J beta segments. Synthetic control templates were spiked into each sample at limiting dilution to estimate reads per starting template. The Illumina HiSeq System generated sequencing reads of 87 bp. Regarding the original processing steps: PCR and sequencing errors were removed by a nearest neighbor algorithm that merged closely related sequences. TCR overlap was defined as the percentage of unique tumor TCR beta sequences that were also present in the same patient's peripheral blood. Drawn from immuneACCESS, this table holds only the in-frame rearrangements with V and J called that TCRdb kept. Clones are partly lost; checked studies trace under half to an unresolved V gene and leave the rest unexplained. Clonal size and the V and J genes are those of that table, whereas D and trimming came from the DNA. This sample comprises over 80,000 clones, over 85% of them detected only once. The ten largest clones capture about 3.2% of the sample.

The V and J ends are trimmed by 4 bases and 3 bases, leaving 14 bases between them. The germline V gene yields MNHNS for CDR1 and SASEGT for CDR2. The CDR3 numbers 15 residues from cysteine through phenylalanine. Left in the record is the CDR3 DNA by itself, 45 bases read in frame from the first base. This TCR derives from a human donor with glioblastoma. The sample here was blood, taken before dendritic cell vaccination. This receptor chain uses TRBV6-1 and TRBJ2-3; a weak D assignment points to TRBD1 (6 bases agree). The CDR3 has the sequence CASSVLQGRTDTQYF. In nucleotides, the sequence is TGTGCCAGCAGTGTCTTACAGGGTAGGACAGATACGCAGTATTTT.